These 26 T cell receptor beta chains originate from one sample sequenced in a study of T-cell reconstitution after alpha-beta-depleted transplantation in children. Library preparation (for TCRbeta) was performed with unique molecular identifiers. TCRdb re-called the PCR reads with MiXCR, one entry per CDR3 protein. The sample lists 210,000 or so distinct CDR3 sequences, roughly a tenth occurring once. The sample here was PBMCs, taken before TCRalphabeta/CD19-depleted stem cell transplant. These receptors were taken from a child less than two years old with acute myeloid leukemia, due to receive a stem cell transplant.

This clonotype was counted ten times or more. The chain links TRBV5-1 to TRBJ2-4, with TRBD1 identical over 9 bases. Germline V gene sequence: CDR1 SGHRS, CDR2 YFSETQ. CDR3 size: 15 residues. After removal of 0 bases from V and 6 bases from J, the junction contained 4 bases not matched to a gene. In DNA form, the CDR3 reads TGCGCCAGCAGCTTGGCCCCGGGACAGGGAAACATTCAGTACTTC. This codes for CASSLAPGQGNIQYF.

This clonotype was seen repeatedly, ten times or more. This chain uses TRBV15 with TRBJ1-3; D not certain. The V and J ends lost 4 bases and 0 bases respectively, with 13 bases between them. The CDR3 runs 16 residues. The V gene's germline CDR1 is LNHNV and CDR2 YYDKDF (reference sequence). CDR3 protein: CATSISLPSSGNTIYF. CDR3 nucleotide sequence: TGTGCCACCAGCATCAGTCTACCGAGCTCTGGAAACACCATATATTTT.

Many counts were recorded for this clonotype. The J gene is TRBJ2-1, the V gene TRBV4-3; 10 nucleotides align to TRBD1. CDR1 and CDR2 (germline): LGHNA, YSLEER. This CDR3 has 19 residues. The V and J ends lost 2 bases and 3 bases, in that order; junction bases with no gene match: 13. For the CDR3, the DNA is TGCGCCAGCAGCCAACCCCGGGACAGGGGACTAGTAGGCTACAATGAGCAGTTCTTC. Protein: CASSQPRDRGLVGYNEQFF.

This clonotype has a count of ten or more. This chain links TRBV18 with TRBJ2-1; 9 positions agree with TRBD2. Germline-derived CDR1 and CDR2 are KGHSH and LQKENI. CDR3 size: 13 residues. The V gene end was trimmed by 6 bases and the J gene end by 9 bases; junction bases not matched to a gene: 6. CDR3 nucleotides: TGTGCCAGCTCCCCAGCGGGAGGCGGTGAGCAGTTCTTC. Amino acid sequence: CASSPAGGGEQFF.

The chain is built from TRBV2 and TRBJ1-5, with D hard to call. The CDR3 totals 13 residues. V lost 7 bases, J lost 5 bases, and 12 bases lay in between. Germline V lookup: CDR1 SNHLY, CDR2 FYNNEI. In DNA, the CDR3 is TGTGCCAGCACCGAAGCCCCTTATCAGCCCCAGCATTTT. It specifies CASTEAPYQPQHF.

In its sample, this clonotype was seen many times. This chain joins TRBV10-3 and TRBJ1-2; D call uncertain. Germline V lookup: CDR1 ENHRY, CDR2 SYGVKD. With 8 bases removed from V and 0 bases from J, the gap between germline ends came to 10 bases. The CDR3 is 13 residues long. This chain's CDR3 is CAIRTGTNYGYTF. The DNA of the CDR3 is TGTGCCATCCGTACCGGGACTAACTATGGCTACACCTTC.

Concerning this clonotype itself: A single base separates this from a much larger clone, so it may be a read error. The chain combines TRBV7-2 with TRBJ2-7; no reliable D call. The CDR3 is 13 amino acids. Germline assignment: CDR1 SGHTA and CDR2 FQGNSA. In nucleotides, the CDR3 is TGTGCCAGCAGCTTCCTTTACTCCTACGAGCAGCACTTC. Encoded protein: CASSFLYSYEQHF.

This clonotype was seen repeatedly, ten times or more. The rearrangement joins TRBV5-1 to TRBJ1-5; D is perhaps TRBD1 (6 bases). Germline V gene sequence: CDR1 SGHRS, CDR2 YFSETQ. V lost 2 bases, J lost 4 bases, and 10 bases lay in between. The CDR3 is made up of 14 amino acids. As DNA, the CDR3 is TGCGCCAGCAGCTTTGGGGACAAGAATCAGCCCCAGCATTTT. This sequence encodes CASSFGDKNQPQHF.

This clonotype was counted at least ten times. V usage is TRBV5-1 and J usage is TRBJ2-1; tentative D call: TRBD1 (5 bases). V lost 7 bases, J lost 1 base, and 12 bases lay in between. The CDR3 extends over 14 amino acids. CDR1 is SGHRS, CDR2 YFSETQ, per germline. As DNA, the CDR3 is TGCGCCAGCGGGGCAGACCCTTCCTACAATGAGCAGTTCTTC. As protein: CASGADPSYNEQFF.

This clonotype was counted ten times or more. The rearrangement joins TRBV28 to TRBJ2-1; TRBD2 matches 11 bases. The CDR3 contains 16 residues. Germline-derived CDR1 and CDR2 are MDHEN and SYDVKM. Trimming cost V 5 bases and J 2 bases; bases outside gene matches: 5. The CDR3 loop is CASSPLAGAAYNEQFF. In DNA form, the CDR3 reads TGTGCCAGCAGTCCACTAGCGGGGGCAGCCTACAATGAGCAGTTCTTC.

This clonotype came up many times. The chain recombines TRBV7-8 with TRBJ1-5; 9 bases match TRBD1. The CDR3 contains 16 residues. CDR1 is SGHVS, CDR2 FQNEAQ, per germline. V shed 2 bases and J 6 bases; nucleotides not matched to a gene: 8. In nucleotides, the CDR3 is TGTGCCAGCAGCTTAAGGGACAGGGAATATAGTCAGCCCCAGCATTTT. This encodes CASSLRDREYSQPQHF.

In this sample, this clonotype turned up a few times. The genes are TRBV5-1 and TRBJ2-7; 10 bases match TRBD2. V lost 4 bases, J lost 5 bases, and 15 bases stayed unmatched. Germline values: CDR1 SGHRS, CDR2 YFSETQ. The CDR3 contains 17 residues. The CDR3 sequence is CASSLQLTSGAGDEQYF. CDR3 DNA sequence: TGCGCCAGCAGCCTACAATTAACTAGCGGGGCGGGAGACGAGCAGTACTTC.

This clonotype was seen ten or more times. V gene TRBV7-8 combines with J gene TRBJ2-1; tentatively, D is TRBD2 (5 bases). Trimming removed 0 bases at V and 2 bases at J, with 11 bases between. From germline, CDR1 is SGHVS and CDR2 FQNEAQ. The CDR3 consists of 16 residues. The CDR3 here is CASSLALGATYNEQFF. The CDR3 bases are TGTGCCAGCAGCTTAGCGCTGGGAGCGACCTACAATGAGCAGTTCTTC.

This chain joins TRBV29-1 and TRBJ1-4, with 10 bases aligning to TRBD1. J gave up 8 bases and V 7 bases, and 7 bases lay outside the gene matches. The CDR3 is 13 amino acids. Germline-derived CDR1 and CDR2 are SQVTM and ANQGSEA. The CDR3 DNA is TGCAGCGGGGGGGGGGACAGGGGCGAAAAACTGTTTTTT. It yields the protein CSGGGDRGEKLFF.

This clonotype was detected ten times or more. DNA of the CDR3: TGTGCCAGCAGCCGCAGCTCCCGGGGGGTCGGGTATGAGCAGTTCTTC. It codes for CASSRSSRGVGYEQFF. The V and J genes are TRBV7-6 and TRBJ2-1, with 7 bases matching TRBD2. This CDR3 has 16 residues. Germline loops: CDR1 SGHVS, CDR2 FNYEAQ. The V and J ends lost 5 bases and 8 bases, in that order; junction bases with no gene match: 15.

This clonotype was seen repeatedly, ten times or more. The CDR3 DNA reads TGCGCCAGCAGCTTGGACGGGTTAAGCTACGAGCAGTACTTC. Amino acid sequence: CASSLDGLSYEQYF. V and J are TRBV5-1 and TRBJ2-7; D unresolved. There are 14 residues in the CDR3. Looked up from germline, CDR1 is SGHRS and CDR2 is YFSETQ. Trimming took off 0 bases at V and 3 bases at J, with 10 bases between the two ends. Drawing the rest from reference TRBV5-1 and TRBJ2-7, the complete variable domain is KAGVTQTPRYLIKTRGQQVTLSCSPISGHRSVSWYQQTPGQGLQFLFEYFSETQRNKGNFPGRFSGRQFSNSRSEMNVSTLELGDSALYLCASSLDGLSYEQYFGPGTRLTVT.

This clonotype has ten or more counts. The chain carries TRBV12-3 or TRBV12-4 and TRBJ2-2, with D hard to call. V lost 1 base, J lost 9 bases, and 3 bases lay in between. This CDR3 is 11 amino acids long. In nucleotides, the CDR3 is TGTGCCAGCAGTTTAGAGCGGGAGCTGTTTTTT. Translation: CASSLERELFF.

At least ten counts were recorded for this clonotype. V usage is TRBV12-3 or TRBV12-4 and J usage is TRBJ1-4; D is uncertain. Trimming removed 3 bases at V and 7 bases at J, with 6 bases between. The CDR3 covers 12 residues. This CDR3 is CASSLAAEKLFF. DNA for the CDR3: TGTGCCAGCAGTTTGGCAGCTGAAAAACTGTTTTTT.

This clonotype showed up many times. V is TRBV28 and J is TRBJ2-3; D may be TRBD1 (5 bases). Germline lookup yields CDR1 MDHEN and CDR2 SYDVKM. CDR3 length equals 15 residues. V lost 5 bases and J lost 4, with 16 bases in between. CDR3 loop: CASSPGSLGPDTQYF. Here the CDR3 DNA reads TGTGCCAGCAGTCCAGGGTCCCTAGGCCCAGATACGCAGTATTTT.

This clonotype was detected many times. The rearrangement links TRBV29-1 to TRBJ1-2; D unresolved. This CDR3 region has 11 residues. The V gene lost 3 bases and the J gene lost 2 bases, with 4 bases spanning the gap. CDR1 is SQVTM and CDR2 is ANQGSEA in the germline V gene. CDR3 nucleotides: TGCAGCGTTGACAGAAACTATGGCTACACCTTC. It translates to CSVDRNYGYTF.

This clonotype is a singleton in its sample. The CDR3: CASSARISYEQYF. DNA of the CDR3: TGTGCCAGCAGTGCCAGGATCTCCTACGAGCAGTACTTC. The chain couples TRBV2 to TRBJ2-7; D unresolved. This CDR3 region has 13 residues. Deletions cut 4 bases from V and 0 bases from J, with 7 bases between. Germline V lookup: CDR1 SNHLY, CDR2 FYNNEI.

This clonotype was counted ten times or more. The junction does not match germline at one end; this may be a read error. This chain uses TRBV30 with TRBJ1-1; a possible D gene is TRBD1 (6 bases). Germline loops: CDR1 GTSNPN, CDR2 SVGIG (reference sequence). The CDR3 sequence is 12 residues long. CDR3 residues: CARRGGSTEAFF. CDR3 DNA sequence: TGTGCCCGGAGGGGGGGAAGCACTGAAGCTTTCTTT.

This clonotype has a count of ten or more. V usage is TRBV6-2 or TRBV6-3 and J usage is TRBJ2-1, with a possible D match to TRBD2 (6 bases). The ends were cut back, 6 bases at V and 0 bases at J, with 12 bases in the middle. The CDR3 contains 15 residues. Germline loops: CDR1 MNHEY, CDR2 SVGEGT. The CDR3 nucleotides are TGTGCCAGCAGCTCCGGGACTCTCTCCTACAATGAGCAGTTCTTC. It codes for CASSSGTLSYNEQFF.

Note on this clonotype: The junction departs from germline at one end; a sequencing error may be responsible. The chain combines TRBV5-1 with TRBJ2-3; maybe TRBD2 (5 bases). The CDR3 is 13 residues long. The germline V gene encodes CDR1 SGHRS and CDR2 YFSETQ. The DNA of the CDR3 is TGCTCCAGCCTCGGAGGCAGCACAGATACGCAGTATTTT. Its protein product is CSSLGGSTDTQYF.

The table lists this clonotype with many counts. Sequence at one end of the junction differs from germline and may be a read error. The chain has TRBV12-3 or TRBV12-4 and TRBJ2-7; TRBD1 aligns across 8 bases. The CDR3 length is 12 residues. The CDR3 here is CASSPGYRGVDF. In DNA form, the CDR3 reads TGTGCCAGCAGTCCCGGGTACAGGGGGGTTGACTTC.

This clonotype was recorded at least ten times. V gene TRBV7-2 combines with J gene TRBJ2-4; 15 positions agree with TRBD2. The V and J ends lost 6 bases and 8 bases, in that order; junction bases with no gene match: 5. Germline-derived CDR1 and CDR2 are SGHTA and FQGNSA. The CDR3 runs 15 residues. The CDR3 spells CASRTGLAGGDIQYF. CDR3 in DNA: TGTGCCAGCAGGACGGGACTAGCGGGGGGTGACATTCAGTACTTC. Full variable domain (outside the CDR3, taken from reference TRBV7-2 and TRBJ2-4): GAGVSQSPSNKVTEKGKDVELRCDPISGHTALYWYRQSLGQGLEFLIYFQGNSAPDKSGLPSDRFSAERTGGSVSTLTIQRTQQEDSAVYLCASRTGLAGGDIQYFGAGTRLSVL.